This TCR beta chain is from a study of T-cell memory formation after mild COVID-19. Overall study findings and caveats: Most CD4+ clones that shrank were in CM and EM, while CD8+ ones turned up in EMRA. Clones contracting over day 15 to 85 were CD4/CD8 balanced, with later expanders leaning CD4+.

CDR3 size: 16 residues. With 4 bases clipped from V and 7 bases from J, the junction kept 11 bases outside the gene matches. Germline assignment: CDR1 SGHDT and CDR2 YYEEEE. Ten or more counts support this clonotype. Antigen unknown. Via MiXCR, TCRdb re-called the 5' RACE reads, giving one row per CDR3 protein. This table holds around 180,000 distinct CDR3 sequences, about a sixth found once. Material for sequencing was PBMCs or a T cell subset sorted from them (not recorded which). The V call is TRBV5-6, the J call TRBJ2-2, with 9 nucleotides matching TRBD2. The TCR comes from an adult woman who had mild COVID-19 (a few samples of this study predate the infection). Cell type and time point are not known. CDR3 loop: CASSVIAGGPGGELFF. CDR3 DNA: TGTGCCAGCAGCGTGATCGCGGGGGGGCCTGGCGGGGAGCTGTTTTTT.